The following is a TCR beta chain sequence with its context. The sample belongs to a study of blood T cell repertoires in COVID-19. The length of the CDR3 is 15 residues. Germline lookup yields CDR1 SGHTA and CDR2 FQGNSA. V lost 2 bases and J 4 bases, leaving 12 bases between the germline ends. The data were produced by immunoSEQ multiplex PCR, yet TCRdb's version contains in-frame clones alone and is incomplete. The sample has approximately 190,000 clones; 80% are singletons. Sequencing was carried out using peripheral blood. The J gene is TRBJ2-1, the V gene TRBV7-2; maybe TRBD1 (6 bases). The source of this sequence is a man aged 55 to 70 with acute or convalescent COVID-19. The CDR3 nucleotides are TGTGCCAGCAGCTTAACGTGGGGGCCGTACAATGAGCAGTTCTTC. As protein: CASSLTWGPYNEQFF.